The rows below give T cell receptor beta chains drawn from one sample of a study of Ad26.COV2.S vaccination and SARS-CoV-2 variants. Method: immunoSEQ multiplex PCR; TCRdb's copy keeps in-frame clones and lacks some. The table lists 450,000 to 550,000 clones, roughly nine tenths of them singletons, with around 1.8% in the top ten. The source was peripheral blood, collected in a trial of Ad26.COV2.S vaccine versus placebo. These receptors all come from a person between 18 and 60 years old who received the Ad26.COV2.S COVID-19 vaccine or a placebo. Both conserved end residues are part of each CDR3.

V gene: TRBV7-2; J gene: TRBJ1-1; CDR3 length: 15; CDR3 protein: CASSTQQGARTEAFF
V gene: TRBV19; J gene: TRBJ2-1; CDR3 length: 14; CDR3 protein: CASTPGQGYNEQFF
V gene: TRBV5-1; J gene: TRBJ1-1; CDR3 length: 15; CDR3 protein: CASSLMEELNTEAFF
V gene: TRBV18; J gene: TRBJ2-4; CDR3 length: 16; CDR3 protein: CASSPDLSSAKNIQYF
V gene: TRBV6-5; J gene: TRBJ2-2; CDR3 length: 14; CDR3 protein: CASSYWDRIGELFF
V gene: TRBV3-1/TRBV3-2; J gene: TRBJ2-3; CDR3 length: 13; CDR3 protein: CASSQGYTDTQYF
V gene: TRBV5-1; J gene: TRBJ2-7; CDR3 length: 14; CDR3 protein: CASSWDRGSYEQYF
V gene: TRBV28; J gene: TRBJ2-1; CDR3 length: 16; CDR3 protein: CASSPEIGGSYNEQFF
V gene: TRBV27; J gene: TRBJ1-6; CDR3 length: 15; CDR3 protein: CASSSSGPGYSPLHF
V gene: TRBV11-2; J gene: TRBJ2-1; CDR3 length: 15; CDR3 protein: CASSLNSGSWGEQFF
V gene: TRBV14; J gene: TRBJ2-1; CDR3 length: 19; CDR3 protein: CASSQGMTSGRAVYNEQFF
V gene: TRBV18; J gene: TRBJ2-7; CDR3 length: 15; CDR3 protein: CASSPPGLGLYEQYF
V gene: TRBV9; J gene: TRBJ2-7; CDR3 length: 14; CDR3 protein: CASSETVTPYEQYF
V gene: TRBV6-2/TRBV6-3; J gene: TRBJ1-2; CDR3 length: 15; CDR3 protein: CASSYSKLYGDGYTF
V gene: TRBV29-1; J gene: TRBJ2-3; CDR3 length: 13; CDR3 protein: CSVSGSLPDTQYF
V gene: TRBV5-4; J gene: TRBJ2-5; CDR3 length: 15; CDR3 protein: CASSTSGGSPGTQYF
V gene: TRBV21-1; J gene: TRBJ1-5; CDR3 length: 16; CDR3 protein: CASSKIRPESNQPQHF
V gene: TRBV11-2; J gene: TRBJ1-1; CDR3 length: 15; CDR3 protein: CASSLIGWGGTEAFF
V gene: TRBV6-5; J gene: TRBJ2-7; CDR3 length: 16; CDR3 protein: CASSYSDAGGSYEQYF
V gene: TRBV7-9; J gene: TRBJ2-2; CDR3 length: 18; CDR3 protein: CASSGRTGGVSGTGELFF
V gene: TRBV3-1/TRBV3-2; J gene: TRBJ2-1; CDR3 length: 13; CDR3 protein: CASSQGITWWQFF
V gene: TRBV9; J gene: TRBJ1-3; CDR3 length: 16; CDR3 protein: CASSVGLAGGGNTIYF
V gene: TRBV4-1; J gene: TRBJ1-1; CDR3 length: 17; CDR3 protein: CASRNAGRDRTDTEAFF
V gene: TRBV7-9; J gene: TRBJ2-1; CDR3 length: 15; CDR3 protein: CASSGREGVYNEQFF
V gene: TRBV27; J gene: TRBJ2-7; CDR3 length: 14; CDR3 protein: CASSSTGWGYEQYF
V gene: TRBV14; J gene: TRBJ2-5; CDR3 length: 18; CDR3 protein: CASSQALFAGARQETQYF
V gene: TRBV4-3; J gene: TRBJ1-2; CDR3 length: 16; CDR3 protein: CASSLLTGEFGYGYTF
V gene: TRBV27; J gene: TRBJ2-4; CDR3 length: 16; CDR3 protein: CASSPHRGGPGDIQYF
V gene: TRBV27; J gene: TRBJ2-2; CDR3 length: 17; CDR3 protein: CASSGLAGGPGAGELFF
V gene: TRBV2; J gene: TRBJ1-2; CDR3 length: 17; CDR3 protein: CASSPTRAGVRNYGYTF
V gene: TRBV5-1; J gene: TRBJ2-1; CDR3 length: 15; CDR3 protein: CASSRGFSSYNEQFF
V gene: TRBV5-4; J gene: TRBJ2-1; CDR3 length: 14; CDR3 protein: CASSLPLGRDEQFF
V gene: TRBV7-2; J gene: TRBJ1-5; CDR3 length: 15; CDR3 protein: CASSSGTGYNQPQHF
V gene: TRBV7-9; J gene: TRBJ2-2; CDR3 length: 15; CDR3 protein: CASSYRQGATGELFF
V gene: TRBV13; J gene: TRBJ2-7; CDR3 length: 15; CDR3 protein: CASSQMREVPYEQYF
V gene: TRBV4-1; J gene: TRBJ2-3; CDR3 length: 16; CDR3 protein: CASSHIGRGKADTQYF
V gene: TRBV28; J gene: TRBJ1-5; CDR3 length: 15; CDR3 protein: CASSLRGAWNQPQHF
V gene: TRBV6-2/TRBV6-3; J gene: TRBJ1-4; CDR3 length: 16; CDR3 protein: CASSYSLWGLHEKLFF
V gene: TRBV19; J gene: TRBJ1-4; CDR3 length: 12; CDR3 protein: CASSPRGEKLFF
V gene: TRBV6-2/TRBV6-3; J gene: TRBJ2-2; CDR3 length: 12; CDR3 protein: CASSWLTGELFF
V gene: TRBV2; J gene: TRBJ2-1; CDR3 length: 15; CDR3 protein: CASSVGAGAYNEQFF
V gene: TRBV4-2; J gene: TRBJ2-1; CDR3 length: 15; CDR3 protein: CASSQDRGGNNEQFF
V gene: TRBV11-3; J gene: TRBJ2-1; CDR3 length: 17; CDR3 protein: CASSLKVGGTGYNEQFF
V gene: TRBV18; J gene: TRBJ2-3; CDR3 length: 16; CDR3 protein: CASSPPSAGVTDTQYF
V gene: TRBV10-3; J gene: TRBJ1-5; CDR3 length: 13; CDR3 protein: CAIRTEGNQPQHF
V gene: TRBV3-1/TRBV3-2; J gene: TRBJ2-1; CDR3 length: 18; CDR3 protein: CASSHLFGTSGTYNEQFF